Below, 3 T cell receptor beta chains from the same sample are listed, as sequenced in a study of cytomegalovirus exposure and HLA in healthy donors. PCR was performed using 60 Vbeta and 13 Jbeta primers. The data were produced by immunoSEQ multiplex PCR, yet TCRdb's version contains in-frame clones alone and is incomplete. The table lists 50,000 to 60,000 clones, with less than 4% in the top ten. Sequencing was carried out using PBMCs. The source of these receptors is a male donor in good health and CMV-seronegative.

The genes are TRBV19 and TRBJ1-1, with unresolved D. The V end was cut by 1 base, the J end by 1 base, with 4 bases between. CDR1 LNHDA and CDR2 SQIVND come from the germline V gene (reference sequence). The CDR3 extends over 13 amino acids. CDR3 DNA: TGTGCCAGTAGTATAGGAGGGAACACTGAAGCTTTCTTT. This encodes CASSIGGNTEAFF.

The rearrangement uses TRBV5-8 and TRBJ2-7; D is undetermined. Germline CDR1 reads SGHTS; CDR2 reads YDEGEE. Trimming took off 0 bases at V and 9 bases at J, with 13 bases between the two ends. This CDR3 region has 13 residues. The CDR3 here is CASSLGADLRQYF. In DNA form, the CDR3 reads TGTGCCAGCAGCTTGGGGGCAGACCTGCGGCAGTACTTC.

The chain is built from TRBV21-1 and TRBJ2-7; the table's D call of TRBD1 was not tested on the DNA. TRBV21-1 is given as a pseudogene. CDR3 length: 16 amino acids. The CDR3 region is CASSTPGGERVYEQYF. As DNA, the CDR3 is TGTGCCAGCAGCACTCCAGGGGGCGAAAGGGTCTACGAGCAGTACTTC.